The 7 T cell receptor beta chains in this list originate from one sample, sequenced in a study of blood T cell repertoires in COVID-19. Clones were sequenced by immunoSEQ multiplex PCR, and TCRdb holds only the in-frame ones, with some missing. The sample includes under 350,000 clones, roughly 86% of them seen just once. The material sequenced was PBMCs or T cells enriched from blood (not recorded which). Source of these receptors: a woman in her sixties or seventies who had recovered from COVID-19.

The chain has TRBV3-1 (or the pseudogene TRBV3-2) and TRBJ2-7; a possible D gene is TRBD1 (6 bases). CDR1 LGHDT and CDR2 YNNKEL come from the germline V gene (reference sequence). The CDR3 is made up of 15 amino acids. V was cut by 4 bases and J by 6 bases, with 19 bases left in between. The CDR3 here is CASSPLTGTTGEQYF. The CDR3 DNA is TGTGCCAGCAGCCCTCTTACCGGGACAACTGGCGAGCAGTACTTC.

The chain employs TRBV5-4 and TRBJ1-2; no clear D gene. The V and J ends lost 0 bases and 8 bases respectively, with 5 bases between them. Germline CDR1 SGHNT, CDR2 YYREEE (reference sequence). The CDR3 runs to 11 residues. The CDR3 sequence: CASSLDGGYTF. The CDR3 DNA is TGTGCCAGCAGCTTGGACGGGGGCTACACCTTC.

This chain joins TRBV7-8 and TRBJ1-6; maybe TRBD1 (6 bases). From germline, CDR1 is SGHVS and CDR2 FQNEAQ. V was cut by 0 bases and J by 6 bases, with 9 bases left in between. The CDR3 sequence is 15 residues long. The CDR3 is CASSLAGQTNSPLHF. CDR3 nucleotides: TGTGCCAGCAGCTTAGCCGGACAGACTAATTCACCCCTCCACTTT. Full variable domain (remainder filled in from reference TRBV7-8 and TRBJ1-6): GAGVSQSPRYKVAKRGQDVALRCDPISGHVSLFWYQQALGQGPEFLTYFQNEAQLDKSGLPSDRFFAERPEGSVSTLKIQRTQQEDSAVYLCASSLAGQTNSPLHFGNGTRLTVT.

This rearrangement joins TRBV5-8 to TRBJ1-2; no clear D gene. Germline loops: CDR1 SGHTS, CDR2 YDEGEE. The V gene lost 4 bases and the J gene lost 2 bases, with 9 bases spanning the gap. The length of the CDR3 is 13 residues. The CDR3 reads CASSLRGNYGYTF. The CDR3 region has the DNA TGTGCCAGCAGCCTACGAGGGAACTATGGCTACACCTTC.

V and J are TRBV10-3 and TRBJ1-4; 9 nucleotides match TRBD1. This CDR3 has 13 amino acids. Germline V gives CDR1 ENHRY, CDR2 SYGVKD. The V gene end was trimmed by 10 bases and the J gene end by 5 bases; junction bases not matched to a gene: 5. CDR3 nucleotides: TGTGCCAGCAACAGGGGGCCAAATGAAAAACTGTTTTTT. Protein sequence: CASNRGPNEKLFF.

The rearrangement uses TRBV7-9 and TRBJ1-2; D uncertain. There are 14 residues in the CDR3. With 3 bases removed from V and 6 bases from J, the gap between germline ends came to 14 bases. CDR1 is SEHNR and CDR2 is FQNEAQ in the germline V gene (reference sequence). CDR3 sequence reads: CASSFGGPKDGYTF. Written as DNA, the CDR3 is TGTGCCAGCAGCTTCGGCGGCCCCAAAGATGGCTACACCTTC.

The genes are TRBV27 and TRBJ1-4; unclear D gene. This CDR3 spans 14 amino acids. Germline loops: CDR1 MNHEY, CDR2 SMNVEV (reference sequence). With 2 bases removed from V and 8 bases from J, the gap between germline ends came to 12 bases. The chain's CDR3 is CASSLRGIGEKLFF. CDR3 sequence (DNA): TGTGCCAGCAGTTTAAGAGGGATAGGAGAAAAACTGTTTTTT.